This entry describes one TCR beta chain. The data belong to a study of monozygotic twins with inflammatory bowel disease. The CDR3 covers 13 residues. Germline V lookup: CDR1 SGHRS, CDR2 YFSETQ. After re-calling the 5' RACE reads, TCRdb lists one entry per CDR3 protein, DNA absent. The repertoire table contains about 110,000 distinct CDR3 sequences. The V call is TRBV5-1, the J call TRBJ1-1. The TCR comes from a human donor with ulcerative colitis or Crohn's disease, or a healthy co-twin of an affected twin (not recorded which). The specimen was blood. CDR3 loop: CASSAQRDTEAFF.